Shown below are 9 T cell receptor beta chains from a single sample sequenced in a study of vaccination effects on CD4 cells after COVID-19. These TCRs are of unknown antigen specificity. After expansion with viral peptide pools in the ViraFEST assay, antigen-specific CD4+ T cells were sequenced. Isolation of CD4+ T cells took place after about 10 days of culture. All participants had two doses of either the BNT162b2 or mRNA-1273 vaccine. TCRdb's copy holds only in-frame clones and misses some; the assay was immunoSEQ multiplex PCR. Altogether about 24,000 clones are present, around 70% being singletons, with the ten largest covering approximately 8.2%. The sequenced sample was CD4+ T cells from PBMCs cultured with SARS-CoV-2 spike peptides, obtained after COVID-19 vaccination. The receptor set was obtained from a human donor who received a COVID-19 vaccine.

J is TRBJ1-5 and V is TRBV10-3, with 10 bases that match TRBD1. Germline assignment: CDR1 ENHRY and CDR2 SYGVKD. This CDR3 region has 17 residues. Unmatched junction bases numbered 4, after V lost 2 bases and J lost 0 bases. CDR3 DNA: TGTGCCATCAGTGAGAGGGACAGGGGCTATAGCAATCAGCCCCAGCATTTT. Protein: CAISERDRGYSNQPQHF.

The chain is built from TRBV5-5 and TRBJ2-7; either TRBD1 or TRBD2 may supply D (5 bases each). V lost 0 bases and J 1 base, leaving 11 bases between the germline ends. The CDR3 length is 15 residues. The germline CDR1 and CDR2 sequences are SGHKS and YYEKEE (reference sequence). The DNA of the CDR3 is TGTGCCAGCAGCTTGGGGGACCCCCGGTCCTACGAGCAGTACTTC. It codes for CASSLGDPRSYEQYF.

This sequence joins TRBV12-5 and TRBJ2-3; D gene unclear. The CDR3 extends over 11 amino acids. V lost 4 bases to trimming and J lost 4 bases, with 3 bases between them. Germline lookup yields CDR1 LGHNT and CDR2 FRNRAP. CDR3 sequence (DNA): TGTGCTAGTGGTTACGCAGATACGCAGTATTTT. Its translation is CASGYADTQYF.

J is TRBJ2-3 and V is TRBV6-5; unclear D gene. CDR3 size: 14 residues. Trimming took 6 bases from V and 6 from J, leaving 16 bases between them. Germline assignment: CDR1 MNHEY and CDR2 SVGAGI. The CDR3 loop is CASSQQPARDTQYF. In DNA form, the CDR3 reads TGTGCCAGCAGCCAACAGCCCGCGAGGGATACGCAGTATTTT.

This chain uses TRBV18 with TRBJ1-1; no reliable D call. Germline values: CDR1 KGHSH, CDR2 LQKENI. CDR3 size: 14 residues. Trimming took off 3 bases at V and 1 base at J, with 9 bases between the two ends. CDR3 residues: CASSPLRENTEAFF. The DNA of the CDR3 is TGTGCCAGCTCACCTTTAAGGGAGAACACTGAAGCTTTCTTT.

The chain has TRBV6-5 and TRBJ2-1; TRBD2 agrees at 10 bases. Germline V gives CDR1 MNHEY, CDR2 SVGAGI. The J segment lost 9 bases and the V segment lost 6 bases, leaving 8 bases of the junction unmatched. The CDR3 spans 14 residues. The CDR3 DNA sequence: TGTGCCAGCAGGGTCGCTAGCGGGAGTGGTGAGCAGTTCTTC. Translating gives CASRVASGSGEQFF.

The rearrangement links TRBV27 to TRBJ2-2; perhaps TRBD1 as D (6 bases). Trimming stripped 3 bases from V and 4 bases from J, with 12 bases between. CDR1 and CDR2 from the germline V gene are MNHEY and SMNVEV (reference sequence). This CDR3 spans 15 amino acids. The CDR3 protein is CASSFLGAGTGELFF. Here the CDR3 DNA reads TGTGCCAGCAGTTTTCTGGGGGCGGGCACCGGGGAGCTGTTTTTT.

The V gene is TRBV5-5, the J gene TRBJ1-5, with D maybe TRBD1 (5 bases). Between the trimmed V and J ends, which lost 4 bases and 0 bases, there was a span of 14 bases. The CDR3 runs to 16 residues. The V gene's germline CDR1 is SGHKS and CDR2 YYEKEE (reference sequence). CDR3 sequence: CASSLRQLYSNQPQHF. The CDR3 nucleotides are TGTGCCAGCAGCCTGAGACAGCTTTATAGCAATCAGCCCCAGCATTTT.

The rearrangement uses TRBV12-2 and TRBJ2-7; TRBD1 is taken as the D call from the table, unchecked against the DNA. TRBV12-2 corresponds to a pseudogene. This CDR3 is built from 16 residues. The CDR3 loop reads CASRLPSGQNSYEQYF. CDR3 DNA sequence: TGTGCAAGTCGCCTACCCTCGGGACAAAACTCCTACGAGCAGTACTTC.